The 22 T cell receptor beta chains listed next were all sequenced from one sample in a study of patients and donors after allogeneic stem cell transplantation. Using its own MiXCR run on the RT-PCR reads, TCRdb lists one record per CDR3 protein. The table includes 410,000 or so distinct CDR3 sequences, 16% detected once. The sample was blood, either unsorted or a sorted T cell fraction (not recorded which). These receptors came from a human donor who was either an allogeneic HSCT recipient or a stem cell or donor lymphocyte infusion donor (not recorded which). It is not recorded whose cells these are; they may come from a transplant donor.

This clonotype was counted between two and nine times. The V and J genes are TRBV4-1 and TRBJ2-7; the match to TRBD2 covers 7 bases. Trimming took 1 base from V and 0 from J; bases not matched to a gene: 12. The germline CDR1 and CDR2 sequences are MGHRA and YSYEKL. CDR3 length: 18 residues. CDR3 DNA sequence: TGCGCCAGCAGCCAAGTTTTGCTAGCGGCTATGAGCTCCTACGAGCAGTACTTC. Its translation is CASSQVLLAAMSSYEQYF.

The chain couples TRBV6-1 to TRBJ2-2; TRBD2 agrees at 7 bases. In germline, CDR1 is MNHNS, CDR2 SASEGT. This CDR3 is built from 17 residues. Trimming removed 2 bases from V and 0 bases from J; junction bases left unmatched: 6. CDR3 in amino acids: CASSERSSGPNTGELFF. CDR3 DNA sequence: TGTGCCAGCAGTGAAAGATCTAGCGGACCGAACACCGGGGAGCTGTTTTTT.

This clonotype turned up a few times. V gene TRBV10-3 combines with J gene TRBJ2-3; no definite D call. The V and J ends lost 8 bases and 5 bases respectively, with 20 bases between them. The CDR3 is made up of 15 amino acids. Germline assignment: CDR1 ENHRY and CDR2 SYGVKD. In DNA, the CDR3 is TGTGCCATCGCTTCGGCGCCCCACCGAGGAGATACGCAGTATTTT. Translating it yields CAIASAPHRGDTQYF.

Details on this clonotype: One end of the junction does not line up with germline, which may come from a read error. The rearrangement joins TRBV7-7 to TRBJ2-3; TRBD2 matches 15 bases. Germline V gives CDR1 SSHAT, CDR2 FNYEAQ (reference sequence). The CDR3 length is 15 residues. Written as DNA, the CDR3 is TGTGCTAGCAGCACGGGACTAGCGGGGGGAGATACGCAGTATTTT. This gives the protein CASSTGLAGGDTQYF.

V and J are TRBV7-9 and TRBJ2-2; 9 nucleotides match TRBD2. With V trimmed by 3 bases and J by 4 bases, 6 bases remained unmatched. The CDR3 runs 16 residues. Germline V gives CDR1 SEHNR, CDR2 FQNEAQ (reference sequence). CDR3: CASSFSGGRSTGELFF. In nucleotides, the CDR3 is TGTGCCAGCAGCTTTAGCGGGGGAAGGAGCACCGGGGAGCTGTTTTTT.

The V and J genes are TRBV12-3 or TRBV12-4 and TRBJ2-7, with TRBD2 matching 12 bases. The CDR3 runs 16 residues. V trimming: 3 bases; J trimming: 5 bases; junction bases outside the gene matches: 8. CDR3 protein: CASSLGLAGARHEQYF. For the CDR3, the DNA is TGTGCCAGCAGTTTGGGACTAGCGGGTGCTAGGCACGAGCAGTACTTC.

This chain connects TRBV10-2 to TRBJ2-7; TRBD1 might be the D (7 bases). V lost 7 bases and J lost 3, with 16 bases in between. Germline CDR1 WSHSY, CDR2 SAAADI. The CDR3 sequence is 14 residues long. CDR3 sequence: CASTERQGLYEQYF. The CDR3 DNA sequence: TGCGCCAGCACCGAGAGACAGGGACTCTACGAGCAGTACTTC.

This clonotype was recorded many times. This chain uses TRBV25-1 with TRBJ2-1; unclear D gene. Trimming stripped 0 bases from V and 6 bases from J, with 9 bases between. The germline gives CDR1 MGHDK, CDR2 SYGVNS. This CDR3 comprises 14 residues. Here the CDR3 reads CASSEYPPANEQFF. CDR3 nucleotides: TGTGCCAGCAGTGAATATCCCCCGGCCAATGAGCAGTTCTTC.

This clonotype was seen more than once but under ten times. The rearrangement uses TRBV19 and TRBJ1-5; 12 bases align to TRBD1. CDR3 length: 18 amino acids. Germline values: CDR1 LNHDA, CDR2 SQIVND (reference sequence). Trimming cost V 2 bases and J 0 bases; bases outside gene matches: 5. The CDR3 region has the DNA TGTGCCAGTAGTATAAGGGACAGGGGGCTTCGTAGCAATCAGCCCCAGCATTTT. It yields the protein CASSIRDRGLRSNQPQHF.

This clonotype came up a few times. The junction differs from germline at one of its ends, possibly a read error. The gene calls are TRBV4-3 and TRBJ1-1, with D perhaps TRBD1 (5 bases). The CDR3 is 14 amino acids. In germline, CDR1 is LGHNA, CDR2 YSLEER. As DNA, the CDR3 is TGCGCCAGCAGCCAAGCTAGGGCCGGGACTGAGGCTTTCTTT. Translating it yields CASSQARAGTEAFF.

This clonotype has more than one count but fewer than ten. V is TRBV11-2 and J is TRBJ2-3; D could derive from TRBD1 or TRBD2 (5 bases each). Trimming removed 4 bases at V and 1 base at J, with 24 bases between. The CDR3 is 19 amino acids. Germline CDR1 and CDR2: SGHAT and FQNNGV. CDR3 loop: CASSSTGTIHVLRTDTQYF. CDR3 DNA: TGTGCCAGCAGCTCCACTGGGACCATACACGTCCTTCGCACAGATACGCAGTATTTT.

The CDR3 is CASSPSSRGVNNEQFF. The CDR3 region has the DNA TGTGCCAGCTCACCTTCTTCGAGGGGGGTTAACAATGAGCAGTTCTTC. The chain couples TRBV18 to TRBJ2-1, with D perhaps assigned TRBD1 or TRBD2 (6 bases each). V gave up 3 bases and J gave up 5 bases, with 17 bases separating them. Germline loops: CDR1 KGHSH, CDR2 LQKENI. The CDR3 has 16 residues.

This clonotype was seen repeatedly, ten times or more. The rearrangement links TRBV15 to TRBJ1-1; TRBD1 is a possible D gene (6 bases). CDR3 length equals 16 residues. V was trimmed by 7 bases and J by 1 base, leaving 19 bases between them. Germline CDR1 reads LNHNV; CDR2 reads YYDKDF (reference sequence). CDR3 coding DNA: TGTGCCACCAACGTGGACAGAATCTTTCAGAACACTGAAGCTTTCTTT. As protein: CATNVDRIFQNTEAFF.

V gene TRBV9 combines with J gene TRBJ2-5, with TRBD2 matching over 14 bases. The V and J ends lost 4 bases and 1 base, in that order; junction bases with no gene match: 3. The CDR3 has 16 amino acids. Germline lookup yields CDR1 SGDLS and CDR2 YYNGEE. CDR3 protein: CASSTTSGRVQETQYF. DNA for the CDR3: TGTGCCAGCAGCACGACTAGCGGGAGGGTCCAAGAGACCCAGTACTTC. The full variable domain, completed using reference TRBV9 and TRBJ2-5, is DSGVTQTPKHLITATGQRVTLRCSPRSGDLSVYWYQQSLDQGLQFLIQYYNGEERAKGNILERFSAQQFPDLHSELNLSSLELGDSALYFCASSTTSGRVQETQYFGPGTRLLVL.

The CDR3 DNA reads as TGTGCCAGCAGCTTAGCGGTTAGGGAAGCGCAGTTCTTC. This gives the protein CASSLAVREAQFF. The J gene is TRBJ2-1, the V gene TRBV7-9; no definite D call. The germline V and J ends were trimmed by 0 bases and 12 bases, with 12 bases remaining between them. The CDR3 loop spans 13 amino acids. CDR1 is SEHNR, CDR2 FQNEAQ, per germline (reference sequence).

This clonotype was seen only a few times. The rearrangement uses TRBV18 and TRBJ1-2, with 7 positions matching TRBD1. V shed 1 base and J 2 bases; nucleotides not matched to a gene: 4. The V gene's germline CDR1 is KGHSH and CDR2 LQKENI. The CDR3 extends over 15 amino acids. Written as DNA, the CDR3 is TGTGCCAGCTCACCACTGACAGGGACCAACTATGGCTACACCTTC. This codes for CASSPLTGTNYGYTF.

J is TRBJ2-2 and V is TRBV2; TRBD2 might be the D (6 bases). The CDR3 totals 15 residues. Germline V gives CDR1 SNHLY, CDR2 FYNNEI. Trimming took off 1 base at V and 2 bases at J, with 8 bases between the two ends. The CDR3 DNA follows: TGTGCCAGCAGTGAAGGGACTACCAACACCGGGGAGCTGTTTTTT. Amino acid sequence: CASSEGTTNTGELFF. The full variable domain, rest sourced from reference TRBV2 and TRBJ2-2, is EPEVTQTPSHQVTQMGQEVILRCVPISNHLYFYWYRQILGQKVEFLVSFYNNEISEKSEIFDDQFSVERPDGSNFTLKIRSTKLEDSAMYFCASSEGTTNTGELFFGEGSRLTVL.

Only a few counts were recorded for this clonotype. This chain connects TRBV7-9 to TRBJ2-7; possible D gene TRBD2, 6 bases. The V gene's germline CDR1 is SEHNR and CDR2 FQNEAQ (reference sequence). The CDR3 extends over 14 amino acids. Trimming left V 5 bases short and J 5 bases short, with 16 bases between. In DNA, the CDR3 is TGTGCCAGCAGCCGCCCGGGACTGCTTGACGAGCAGTACTTC. Translating it yields CASSRPGLLDEQYF.

A few counts support this clonotype. The chain combines TRBV12-3 or TRBV12-4 with TRBJ1-4; the D gene is possibly TRBD1 (5 bases). The CDR3 contains 14 residues. V was cut by 4 bases and J by 7 bases, with 13 bases left in between. The CDR3 is CASSSRGVGEKLFF. The CDR3 nucleotides are TGTGCCAGCAGTTCTAGGGGCGTCGGTGAAAAACTGTTTTTT.

This clonotype was observed a handful of times. Being one base from a much bigger clone, this may be a read error. The gene calls are TRBV12-3 or TRBV12-4 and TRBJ1-5; D remains ambiguous. This CDR3 is built from 11 residues. Trimming removed 3 bases from V and 5 bases from J, with 2 bases in between. CDR3 amino acids: CASSFDQPQHF. DNA of the CDR3: TGTGCCAGCAGTTTTGATCAGCCCCAGCATTTT.

CDR3 nucleotide sequence: TGTGCCACCTCTCGGGATAGCGGGGACAAAGGCGAGCAGTACTTC. Translation: CATSRDSGDKGEQYF. The chain links TRBV4-2 to TRBJ2-7; 8 bases align to TRBD2. The germline V gene encodes CDR1 LGHNA and CDR2 YNFKEQ. The ends lost 10 bases at V and 6 bases at J; junction bases unmatched: 17. CDR3 length equals 15 residues.

V gene TRBV20-1 combines with J gene TRBJ2-1, with 9 bases matching TRBD2. CDR3 size: 14 residues. Per germline, CDR1 DFQATT and CDR2 SNEGSKA (reference sequence). J lost 0 bases, V lost 8 bases, and 5 bases had no gene match. The DNA of the CDR3 is TGCAGTCCCAGCGGGAGGCCCTCCTACAATGAGCAGTTCTTC. This gives the protein CSPSGRPSYNEQFF.